The T cell receptor (beta chain) described here comes from a study of T cells in Graves' hyperthyroidism and ophthalmopathy (dated 2019 in TCRdb). About the full investigation: Peripheral blood samples were taken at initial diagnosis, before any treatment was given. According to the paper, TCR Vbeta CDR3 sequencing was carried out on some 130 peripheral blood samples, which came from fewer than 50 ophthalmopathy, 70 to 80 hyperthyroidism and some 17 progressor patients. Following sampling, methimazole starting at 30 mg daily was given to hyperthyroidism patients, and high-dose intravenous methylprednisolone was given to ophthalmopathy patients. Whether ophthalmopathy could be predicted prospectively was tested in an independent validation cohort made up of 18 to 20 hyperthyroidism patients plus 17 patients who later progressed to ophthalmopathy. The 95 to 100 discovery patients were randomly split 7:3 into training and test sets. In addition, the study compared T-cell repertoires in thyroid tissue and in blood from several Graves' hyperthyroidism patients. To identify distinguishing TCR V-J signatures, a discovery cohort of about a hundred patients was used, comprising some 45 with Graves' ophthalmopathy and approximately 57 with stable Graves' hyperthyroidism.

Results and caveats for the whole study, not just this receptor: In validation, the model predicted progression to ophthalmopathy with approximately 69% sensitivity and approximately 78% specificity, a median of 6.5 months before onset. No statistical method was used to fix the sample size in advance, and group allocation was not hidden from the investigators. A 13 V-J signature model separated ophthalmopathy from stable hyperthyroidism, with just over 85% sensitivity and just under 84% specificity in cross-validation and 80%/75% in testing. Blood samples also contained most of the expanded thyroid clonotypes (frequency above 0.001), which suggests that blood repertoires may reflect thyroid immune responses.

Stable Graves' hyperthyroidism was defined as no progression to ophthalmopathy during 18 months of follow-up. The hyperthyroidism patients were between 18 and 65 years old and newly diagnosed, with a disease duration of less than 2 months. Patients with uncontrolled infections, other autoimmune diseases, pregnancy or lactation were excluded. Diagnoses were established on the basis of clinical symptoms, serum thyroxine and TRAb, thyroid ultrasound, and orbital computed tomography. Ficoll-Paque density gradient centrifugation was used to isolate PBMCs from approximately 11 ml of fresh peripheral blood. Trizol reagent was used to extract total RNA, and RNA quality was then checked on an Agilent 2100 Bioanalyzer. Trimming removed 6 bases from V and 6 bases from J, leaving 14 bases between the germline ends. The CDR3 runs 13 amino acids, cysteine and phenylalanine included. Of all the DNA, just the CDR3 is kept, 39 bases in frame from base 1.

The TCR beta CDR3 regions were amplified from RNA transcripts. A first-round RT-PCR of the TCR CDR3 used the HTBI primer set with the Qiagen OneStep RT-PCR kit. Libraries were constructed in a second round of multiplex PCR, after which size selection and purification were carried out. The libraries were sequenced on an Illumina HiSeq2000 using paired-end 100 bp reads. Regarding the original processing steps: SOAPnuke was used to process the raw data, throwing out any read that contained adapters or uncalled bases, had a mean Phred below 15, or lacked an exact constant-primer or identifier match. COPE v1.2.5 was used to merge the high-quality paired reads, and each unique nucleotide sequence was defined as a clonotype. MiTCR v1.1 was used to align the clonotypes against IMGT TRBV, TRBD and TRBJ reference segments. The analysis was restricted to V-J combinations with a frequency above 0.0001, which together covered about 99% of the repertoires. The TCS score was defined as F50 (clonal expansion) divided by E x V (chaos), with BLOSUM62-based TCRdist calculated between CDR3 peptides within each V-J. Welch's t-statistics and random forest reduced fewer than 600 V-J features to 10 to 15, which were used in a naive Bayes classifier (R e1071). TCRdb itself trimmed the public reads at Q25 with fastp, ran MiXCR and retained productive beta chains. For every CDR3 protein sequence, its rows merge into one entry that carries the most common genes and DNA. These V and J calls are TCRdb output, not the study's own analysis. The sample table holds some 620,000 distinct CDR3 sequences, of which about 17% were seen once. The ten largest make up around 3.9% of the sample.

Details on this clonotype: The antigen this receptor binds is unknown. Base qualities are not at hand, and no much larger clone is one base apart.

This receptor chain uses TRBV12-3 or TRBV12-4 and TRBJ2-5, with a tentative D gene TRBD2 over 7 matching bases. The receptor was derived from a woman aged 25-40 years with Graves' hyperthyroidism. The sample consisted of blood. The CDR3 protein is CASSSGGGKTQYF. The nucleotide sequence is TGTGCCAGCAGCTCGGGGGGCGGAAAGACCCAGTACTTC.